The rows below give T cell receptor beta chains drawn from one sample of a study of CD4 T cells in relation to SARS-CoV-2 and coronaviruses. Clones were sequenced by immunoSEQ multiplex PCR, and TCRdb holds only the in-frame ones, with some missing. In the table there are under 90,000 clones, over 85% of which are singletons. Sequencing input: naive CD4+ T cells from PBMCs. These receptors all stem from a human donor in good health. Each CDR3 is given with its conserved first and last residue. Each record gives: D gene, J gene, clone size, CDR3 length, V gene, CDR3 DNA, CDR3 protein. A D gene is named only where the DNA matches it firmly. Clone size is shown for a subset of rows, as once, few, many or a class of expanded clone.

TRBD2	TRBJ2-1	NA	20	TRBV5-1	TGCGCCAGCAGCTTGGGGATAGGACTAGCGGGCGACAGCTCCTACAATGAGCAGTTCTTC	CASSLGIGLAGDSSYNEQFF
NA	TRBJ2-5	NA	13	TRBV7-8	TGTGCCAGCAGCTTGGCCAGACAAGAGACCCAGTACTTC	CASSLARQETQYF
NA	TRBJ2-3	NA	15	TRBV5-5	TGTGCCAGCAGCGGAGGCCAGGAATTTTCAGATACGCAGTATTTT	CASSGGQEFSDTQYF
NA	TRBJ1-4	NA	16	TRBV7-2	TGTGCCAGCAGCCTAGACCCGAGAAGGCCGAATGAAAAACTGTTTTTT	CASSLDPRRPNEKLFF
NA	TRBJ2-1	NA	14	TRBV9	TGTGCCAGCAGCGTCCAGAGCTCCTACAATGAGCAGTTCTTC	CASSVQSSYNEQFF
NA	TRBJ2-5	once	15	TRBV5-1	TGCGCCAGCAGCTTAAGCGACCCGACCCAAGAGACCCAGTACTTC	CASSLSDPTQETQYF
NA	TRBJ1-4	NA	11	TRBV28	TGTGCCAGCAGTTTCGGGGAAAAACTGTTTTTT	CASSFGEKLFF
NA	TRBJ1-5	NA	17	TRBV5-1	TGCGCCAGCAGCTTGGTTGGGCTTGGGACGGGGAATCAGCCCCAGCATTTT	CASSLVGLGTGNQPQHF
TRBD2	TRBJ2-1	NA	16	TRBV7-3	TGTGCCAGCGCCTTTCCCGGCGGGGGAGACTACAATGAGCAGTTCTTC	CASAFPGGGDYNEQFF
NA	TRBJ2-1	NA	8	TRBV7-9	TGTGCCAGCAGCTTAGGGTTCTTC	CASSLGFF
NA	TRBJ1-1	once	13	TRBV6-2/TRBV6-3	TGTGCCAGCAGTACAGGGAGGGGGACTGAAGCTTTCTTT	CASSTGRGTEAFF
NA	TRBJ1-2	NA	13	TRBV24-1	TGTGCCACCAGTGAAAGGGATAACTATGGCTACACCTTC	CATSERDNYGYTF
NA	TRBJ1-1	NA	13	TRBV6-5	TGTGCCAGCAGTTACAGCGCGAACACTGAAGCTTTCTTT	CASSYSANTEAFF
NA	TRBJ1-5	once	14	TRBV3-1/TRBV3-2	TGTGCCAGCAGCCAGGACCTTCTAAATCAGCCCCAGCATTTT	CASSQDLLNQPQHF
TRBD1	TRBJ2-1	NA	15	TRBV24-1	TGTGCCACCAGCCCAGGGGGCGCGGTCTACAATGAGCAGTTCTTC	CATSPGGAVYNEQFF
TRBD2	TRBJ2-7	NA	16	TRBV5-4	TGTGCCAGCAGCGGGGGCTCTAGCGGGGTATCCTACGAGCAGTACTTC	CASSGGSSGVSYEQYF
NA	TRBJ2-3	NA	13	TRBV10-3	TGTGCCATCACCACGGACCCCACAGATACGCAGTATTTT	CAITTDPTDTQYF
NA	TRBJ2-2	NA	17	TRBV7-8	TGTGCCAGCAGCCGATATGGGGGGGGGCCCGGCACCGGGGAGCTGTTTTTT	CASSRYGGGPGTGELFF
TRBD1	TRBJ2-7	NA	14	TRBV9	TGTGCCAGCAGCGTAGCTGGACAGGGCTACGAGCAGTACTTC	CASSVAGQGYEQYF
NA	TRBJ1-4	NA	14	TRBV9	TGTGCCAGCAGCGTAGGACAGTCGGACGAAAAACTGTTTTTT	CASSVGQSDEKLFF
NA	TRBJ2-7	NA	14	TRBV9	TGTGCCAGCAGCGTGGACGGAATATCCTACGAGCAGTACTTC	CASSVDGISYEQYF
TRBD1	TRBJ1-4	NA	15	TRBV10-3	TGTGCCATCAGTGAGTCGACAGGGGTGCATGAAAAACTGTTTTTT	CAISESTGVHEKLFF
TRBD1	TRBJ2-7	NA	13	TRBV30	TGTGCCTGGAGGAGGGACAGCCCCAGCGAGCAGTACTTC	CAWRRDSPSEQYF
NA	TRBJ1-6	NA	13	TRBV5-1	TGCGCCAGCCGCAGGGAGGGGACTTCACCCCTCCACTTT	CASRREGTSPLHF
NA	TRBJ1-5	NA	17	TRBV6-1	TGTGCCAGCAGTGATTCGGGGGGAAGTGATGGCAATCAGCCCCAGCATTTT	CASSDSGGSDGNQPQHF
TRBD1	TRBJ1-1	NA	13	TRBV28	TGTGCCACCAGGACAGGGGGCGGCACTGAAGCTTTCTTT	CATRTGGGTEAFF
TRBD1	TRBJ1-1	NA	14	TRBV28	TGTGCCAGCAGCCAGGGGGCTGTGTATACTGAAGCTTTCTTT	CASSQGAVYTEAFF
NA	TRBJ1-2	once	15	TRBV5-5	TGTGCCAGCAGCTTGGATGTGACAGACTACTATGGCTACACCTTC	CASSLDVTDYYGYTF
NA	TRBJ2-3	NA	14	TRBV6-2/TRBV6-3	TGTGCCAGCAGCCTGACAAGCCGCACAGATACGCAGTATTTT	CASSLTSRTDTQYF
NA	TRBJ2-7	NA	15	TRBV19	TGTGCCAGTAGTATTATGGGGCCGGGCTCCTACGAGCAGTACTTC	CASSIMGPGSYEQYF
TRBD1	TRBJ1-1	NA	14	TRBV5-1	TGCGCCAGCAGCTTTCAGGGGGCGGGCACTGAAGCTTTCTTT	CASSFQGAGTEAFF
TRBD1	TRBJ1-5	NA	15	TRBV18	TGTGCCAGCTCTCAGAGACAGGGGGCGGATCAGCCCCAGCATTTT	CASSQRQGADQPQHF
NA	TRBJ2-1	NA	12	TRBV4-2	TGTGCCAGCAGCCAAGCATGGGTCGAGCAGTTCTTC	CASSQAWVEQFF
TRBD1	TRBJ1-6	NA	15	TRBV6-4	TGTGCCAGCAGTGACTCCGGGACAGGTGATTCACCCCTCCACTTT	CASSDSGTGDSPLHF
NA	TRBJ2-7	NA	13	TRBV30	TGTGCCTGGAGTGTGGGGACAAGCTACGAGCAGTACTTC	CAWSVGTSYEQYF
NA	TRBJ1-5	NA	14	TRBV19	TGTGCCAGTAGTTTACCAGGGACGAATCAGCCCCAGCATTTT	CASSLPGTNQPQHF
NA	TRBJ2-2	NA	13	TRBV15	TGTGCCACCAGCCCTCGGAGTCCCGGGGAGCTGTTTTTT	CATSPRSPGELFF
TRBD2	TRBJ2-3	NA	18	TRBV4-1	TGCGCCAGCAGCCGAAGCGGGACTAGCGGGGGGGCATCAGATACGCAGTATTTT	CASSRSGTSGGASDTQYF
NA	TRBJ2-2	NA	14	TRBV10-3	TGTGCCATCAGGGCGCGCGGGGACACCGGGGAGCTGTTTTTT	CAIRARGDTGELFF
TRBD1	TRBJ2-7	NA	14	TRBV9	TGTGCCAGCAGCCTACGGGACAGTTTGAGCGAGCAGTACTTC	CASSLRDSLSEQYF
NA	TRBJ1-2	NA	13	TRBV10-2	TGCGCCAGCAAGCCCTTGGGATCGAATGGCTACACCTTC	CASKPLGSNGYTF
NA	TRBJ2-1	NA	15	TRBV5-5	TGTGCCAGCAGCTCCCAGATGGGCGCCTACAATGAGCAGTTCTTC	CASSSQMGAYNEQFF
TRBD1	TRBJ2-7	NA	12	TRBV27	TGTGCCAGCAGTATCGGACAGGGGGCCCTGTTTTTC	CASSIGQGALFF
NA	TRBJ2-2	NA	14	TRBV2	TGTGCCAGCAGCCCCCTGGTTGGCACCGGGGAGCTGTTTTTT	CASSPLVGTGELFF
NA	TRBJ1-2	NA	13	TRBV9	TGTGCCAGCAGCGCTCAGCAGGGTTTGGGCTACACCTTC	CASSAQQGLGYTF
NA	TRBJ1-1	NA	13	TRBV5-1	TGCGCCAGCAGTGGCATGGGGAACACTGAAGCTTTCTTT	CASSGMGNTEAFF
NA	TRBJ1-1	NA	13	TRBV24-1	TGTGCCACCAGTGAGACAGAGGGGCCTGAAGCTTTCTTT	CATSETEGPEAFF
NA	TRBJ2-7	NA	12	TRBV21-1	TGTGCCAGCAGCAAAACGGCCTACGAGCAGTACTTC	CASSKTAYEQYF
NA	TRBJ1-2	NA	14	TRBV28	TGTGCCAGCAGGACTATGGAGGGCAACTATGGCTACACCTTC	CASRTMEGNYGYTF
NA	TRBJ2-2	NA	14	TRBV7-2	TGTGCCAGCAGCTTTGGCATTTATACCGGGGAGCTGTTTTTT	CASSFGIYTGELFF
NA	TRBJ2-3	NA	13	TRBV24-1	TGTGCCACCAGTACTGTGGGTGGCGATACGCAGTATTTT	CATSTVGGDTQYF
NA	TRBJ1-2	NA	13	TRBV7-2	TGTGCCAGCAGCCAGACCAGGGGCGGTGGCTACACCTTC	CASSQTRGGGYTF
TRBD2	TRBJ2-3	NA	16	TRBV9	TGTGCCAGCAGCCCGCGGACTAGCGGTGCACCTAATACGCAGTATTTT	CASSPRTSGAPNTQYF
TRBD2	TRBJ2-7	NA	16	TRBV4-1	TGCGCCAGCAGCCAAGAGGTGGGTCCGCGGGGGAACGAGCAGTACTTC	CASSQEVGPRGNEQYF